A single sample gave rise to the 11 T cell receptor beta chains below, sequenced in a study of blood T cell repertoires in COVID-19. The data were produced by immunoSEQ multiplex PCR, yet TCRdb's version contains in-frame clones alone and is incomplete. The table includes about 460,000 clones, about 88% detected once. Sequencing was carried out using PBMCs or T cells enriched from blood (not recorded which). All receptors come from a woman in her sixties who had recovered from COVID-19.

The chain recombines TRBV19 with TRBJ1-2, with 7 bases matching TRBD1. With V trimmed by 3 bases and J by 4 bases, 5 bases remained unmatched. The CDR3 runs to 14 residues. Germline-derived CDR1 and CDR2 are LNHDA and SQIVND (reference sequence). The CDR3 sequence is CASSMPDRPYGYTF. In nucleotides, the CDR3 is TGTGCCAGTAGTATGCCGGACAGGCCCTATGGCTACACCTTC. Full variable domain (missing parts from reference TRBV19 and TRBJ1-2): DGGITQSPKYLFRKEGQNVTLSCEQNLNHDAMYWYRQDPGQGLRLIYYSQIVNDFQKGDIAEGYSVSREKKESFPLTVTSAQKNPTAFYLCASSMPDRPYGYTFGSGTRLTVV.

The CDR3 DNA follows: TGTGCCATCAAATACAGGGATTCCCCTAATTCACCCCTCCACTTT. Translated, it gives CAIKYRDSPNSPLHF. The chain carries TRBV10-3 and TRBJ1-6; D is possibly TRBD1 (6 bases). Germline values: CDR1 ENHRY, CDR2 SYGVKD. There are 15 residues in the CDR3. V was shortened by 7 bases and J by 6 bases, with 16 bases between the two germline ends.

The V call is TRBV3-1 (or the pseudogene TRBV3-2), the J call TRBJ1-1; 9 bases match TRBD1. This CDR3 is 14 amino acids long. Germline loops: CDR1 LGHDT, CDR2 YNNKEL (reference sequence). The junction had 7 bases not matched to a gene; V was cut back by 7 bases and J by 4 bases. CDR3 protein: CASTLQGAGTEAFF. The CDR3 DNA reads TGTGCCAGCACCCTACAGGGGGCTGGCACTGAAGCTTTCTTT.

The V call is TRBV10-3, the J call TRBJ1-2, with 7 bases matching TRBD1. Germline values: CDR1 ENHRY, CDR2 SYGVKD. The CDR3 runs 18 residues. V shed 6 bases, J shed 0 bases, and the junction held 16 bases outside the gene matches. The CDR3 bases are TGTGCCATCAGCACCTACGGGACAGCCTTACCAGCTAACTATGGCTACACCTTC. The encoded protein is CAISTYGTALPANYGYTF.

This sequence joins TRBV9 and TRBJ1-2; D is perhaps TRBD1 (6 bases). V lost 3 bases and J 4 bases, leaving 13 bases between the germline ends. CDR3 length equals 14 residues. Germline CDR1 SGDLS, CDR2 YYNGEE. CDR3 in DNA: TGTGCCAGCAGCGGAGACACGGACAGCTATGGCTACACCTTC. Protein sequence: CASSGDTDSYGYTF.

The chain has TRBV20-1 and TRBJ2-1; D not resolved. CDR1 DFQATT and CDR2 SNEGSKA come from the germline V gene (reference sequence). The germline V and J ends were trimmed by 5 bases and 7 bases, with 6 bases remaining between them. The CDR3 spans 10 residues. Here the CDR3 reads CSAARNEQFF. CDR3 sequence (DNA): TGCAGTGCTGCTAGAAATGAGCAGTTCTTC.

The chain carries TRBV4-1 and TRBJ2-2; the D is unclear. The CDR3 has 14 amino acids. Trimming pared 1 base from V and 0 bases from J, leaving 3 bases between. CDR1 is MGHRA and CDR2 is YSYEKL in the germline V gene. The chain's CDR3 is CASSQGPNTGELFF. CDR3 DNA sequence: TGCGCCAGCAGCCAAGGGCCGAACACCGGGGAGCTGTTTTTT.

The chain carries TRBV5-4 and TRBJ1-4, with no clear D. Germline V gives CDR1 SGHNT, CDR2 YYREEE (reference sequence). Trimming stripped 4 bases from V and 7 bases from J, with 11 bases between. The CDR3 sequence is 13 residues long. As DNA, the CDR3 is TGTGCCAGCAGCGTCGTAGCGGGTGAAAAACTGTTTTTT. Its translation is CASSVVAGEKLFF. The complete variable domain, with remaining parts taken from reference TRBV5-4 and TRBJ1-4, reads ETGVTQSPTHLIKTRGQQVTLRCSSQSGHNTVSWYQQALGQGPQFIFQYYREEENGRGNFPPRFSGLQFPNYSSELNVNALELDDSALYLCASSVVAGEKLFFGSGTQLSVL.

This chain connects TRBV12-5 to TRBJ1-3, with D perhaps matching TRBD1 (5 bases). Germline CDR1 reads LGHNT; CDR2 reads FRNRAP. V lost 1 base to trimming and J lost 9 bases, with 10 bases between them. CDR3 length: 13 residues. In nucleotides, the CDR3 is TGTGCTAGTGGTTTGGGTTTTAGGGGCACCATATATTTT. Residues: CASGLGFRGTIYF.

The chain couples TRBV6-5 to TRBJ2-1; 8 nucleotides agree with TRBD1. This CDR3 is built from 14 residues. Germline CDR1 reads MNHEY; CDR2 reads SVGAGI. With V trimmed by 6 bases and J by 4 bases, 5 bases remained unmatched. The CDR3 reads CASRGQGYYNEQFF. The DNA of the CDR3 is TGTGCCAGCAGAGGACAGGGCTATTACAATGAGCAGTTCTTC.

The chain joins TRBV6-5 to TRBJ1-2; D gene ambiguous. CDR3 length: 12 residues. V gave up 4 bases and J gave up 3 bases, with 6 bases separating them. The V gene's germline CDR1 is MNHEY and CDR2 SVGAGI. The CDR3 region is CASSSGYYGYTF. In DNA form, the CDR3 reads TGTGCCAGCAGTTCAGGATACTATGGCTACACCTTC.